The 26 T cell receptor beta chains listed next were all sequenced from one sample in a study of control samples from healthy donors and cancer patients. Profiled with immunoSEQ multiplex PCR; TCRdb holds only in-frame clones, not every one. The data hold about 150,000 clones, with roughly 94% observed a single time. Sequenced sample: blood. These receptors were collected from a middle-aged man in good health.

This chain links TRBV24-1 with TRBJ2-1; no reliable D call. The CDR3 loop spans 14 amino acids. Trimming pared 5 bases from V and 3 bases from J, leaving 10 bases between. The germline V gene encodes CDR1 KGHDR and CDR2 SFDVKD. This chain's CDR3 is CATSGTAVYNEQFF. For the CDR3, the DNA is TGTGCCACCAGTGGCACAGCTGTCTACAATGAGCAGTTCTTC.

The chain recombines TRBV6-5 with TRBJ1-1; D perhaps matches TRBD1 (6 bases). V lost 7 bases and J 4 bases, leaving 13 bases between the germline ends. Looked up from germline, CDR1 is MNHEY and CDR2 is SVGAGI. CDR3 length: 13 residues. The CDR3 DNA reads TGTGCCAGCATCATACAGGGAGGCACTGAAGCTTTCTTT. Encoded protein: CASIIQGGTEAFF.

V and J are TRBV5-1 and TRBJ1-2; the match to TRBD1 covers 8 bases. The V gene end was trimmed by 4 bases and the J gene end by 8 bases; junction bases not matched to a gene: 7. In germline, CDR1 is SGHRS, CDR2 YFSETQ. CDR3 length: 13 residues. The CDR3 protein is CASSQQGGRGYTF. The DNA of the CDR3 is TGCGCCAGCAGCCAACAGGGGGGCCGGGGCTACACCTTC. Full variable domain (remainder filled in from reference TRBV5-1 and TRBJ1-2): KAGVTQTPRYLIKTRGQQVTLSCSPISGHRSVSWYQQTPGQGLQFLFEYFSETQRNKGNFPGRFSGRQFSNSRSEMNVSTLELGDSALYLCASSQQGGRGYTFGSGTRLTVV.

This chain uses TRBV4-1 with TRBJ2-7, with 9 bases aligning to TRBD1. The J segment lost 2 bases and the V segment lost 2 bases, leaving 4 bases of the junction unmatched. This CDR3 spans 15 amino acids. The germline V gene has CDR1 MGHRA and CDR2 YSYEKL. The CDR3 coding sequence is TGCGCCAGCAGCCAACCGGGACAGGGAACCTACGAGCAGTACTTC. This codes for CASSQPGQGTYEQYF.

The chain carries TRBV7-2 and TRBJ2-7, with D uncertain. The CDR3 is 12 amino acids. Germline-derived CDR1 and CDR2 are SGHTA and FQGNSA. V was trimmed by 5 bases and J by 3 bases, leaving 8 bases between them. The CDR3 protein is CASSPNHYEQYF. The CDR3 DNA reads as TGTGCCAGCAGCCCCAACCACTACGAGCAGTACTTC.

The DNA of the CDR3 is TGTGCTAGTGGTTTGACTTCGGGGGGCGCAAACTACCCCCTCTCTGGGGCCAACGTCCTGACTTTC. Its translation: CASGLTSGGANYPLSGANVLTF. The rearrangement links TRBV12-5 to TRBJ2-6, with D perhaps TRBD2 (7 bases). Trimming shortened V by 2 bases and J by 0 bases, and 26 bases separated the two germline ends. CDR1 is LGHNT and CDR2 is FRNRAP in the germline V gene. The CDR3 length is 22 residues.

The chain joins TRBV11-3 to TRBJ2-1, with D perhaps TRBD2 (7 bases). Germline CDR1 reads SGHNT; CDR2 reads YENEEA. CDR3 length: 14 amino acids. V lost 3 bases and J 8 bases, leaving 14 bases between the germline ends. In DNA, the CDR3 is TGTGCCAGCAGCTTGGGGGGGGGCCGTGATGAGCAGTTCTTC. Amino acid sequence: CASSLGGGRDEQFF.

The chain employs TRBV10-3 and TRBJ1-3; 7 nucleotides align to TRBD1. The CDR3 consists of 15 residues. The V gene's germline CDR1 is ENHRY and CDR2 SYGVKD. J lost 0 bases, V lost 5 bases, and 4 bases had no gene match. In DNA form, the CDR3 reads TGTGCCATCAGTCTGGACAGGTACTCTGGAAACACCATATATTTT. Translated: CAISLDRYSGNTIYF.

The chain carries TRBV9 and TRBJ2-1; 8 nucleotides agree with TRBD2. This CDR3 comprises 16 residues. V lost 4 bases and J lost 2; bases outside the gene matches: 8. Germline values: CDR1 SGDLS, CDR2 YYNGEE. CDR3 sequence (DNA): TGTGCCAGCAGCCTCAGCGGGGGCCTTACCTACAATGAGCAGTTCTTC. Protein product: CASSLSGGLTYNEQFF.

The DNA of the CDR3 is TGTGCCAGCAGTTTACACTCTAACTATGGCTACACCTTC. Amino acid sequence: CASSLHSNYGYTF. The chain uses TRBV12-3 or TRBV12-4 and TRBJ1-2; the D is unclear. The V gene lost 2 bases and the J gene lost 0 bases, with 4 bases spanning the gap. This CDR3 spans 13 amino acids.

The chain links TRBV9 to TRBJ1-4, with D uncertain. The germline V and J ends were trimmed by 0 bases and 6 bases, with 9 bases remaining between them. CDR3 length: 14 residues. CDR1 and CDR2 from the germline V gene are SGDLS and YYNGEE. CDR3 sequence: CASSVDKGDEKLFF. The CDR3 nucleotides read TGTGCCAGCAGCGTAGATAAGGGCGATGAAAAACTGTTTTTT.

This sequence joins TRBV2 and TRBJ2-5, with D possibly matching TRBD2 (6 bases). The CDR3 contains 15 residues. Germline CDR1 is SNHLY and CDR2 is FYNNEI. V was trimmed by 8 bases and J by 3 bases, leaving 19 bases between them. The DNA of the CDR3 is TGTGCCAGCGGGACCGTGGGGACTGATAAAGAGACCCAGTACTTC. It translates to CASGTVGTDKETQYF. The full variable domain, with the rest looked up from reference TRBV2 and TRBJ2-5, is EPEVTQTPSHQVTQMGQEVILRCVPISNHLYFYWYRQILGQKVEFLVSFYNNEISEKSEIFDDQFSVERPDGSNFTLKIRSTKLEDSAMYFCASGTVGTDKETQYFGPGTRLLVL.

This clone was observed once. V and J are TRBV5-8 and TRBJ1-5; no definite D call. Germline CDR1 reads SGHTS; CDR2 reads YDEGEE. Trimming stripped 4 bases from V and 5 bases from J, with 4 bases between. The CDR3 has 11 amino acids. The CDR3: CASSTDQPQHF. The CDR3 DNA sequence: TGTGCCAGCAGCACCGATCAGCCCCAGCATTTT.

In DNA, the CDR3 is TGTGCCAGCAGCCTACAGGTGAGAGGAGTCCGAGAGGGTGATCAGCCCCAGCATTTT. Protein: CASSLQVRGVREGDQPQHF. This chain connects TRBV28 to TRBJ1-5, with D maybe TRBD1 (5 bases). CDR3 size: 19 residues. CDR1 and CDR2 (germline): MDHEN, SYDVKM. The V end lost 6 bases, the J end lost 5 bases, and 29 bases lay between the germline ends.

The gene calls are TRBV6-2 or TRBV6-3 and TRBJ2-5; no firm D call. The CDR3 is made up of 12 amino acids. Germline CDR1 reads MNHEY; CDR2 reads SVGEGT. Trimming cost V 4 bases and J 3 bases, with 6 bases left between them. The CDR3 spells CASSFPKETQYF. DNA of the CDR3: TGTGCCAGCAGTTTTCCTAAAGAGACCCAGTACTTC.

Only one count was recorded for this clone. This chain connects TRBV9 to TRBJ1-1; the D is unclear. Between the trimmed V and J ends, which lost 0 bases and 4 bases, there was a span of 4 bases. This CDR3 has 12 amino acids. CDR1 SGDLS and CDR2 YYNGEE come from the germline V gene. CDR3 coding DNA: TGTGCCAGCAGCGTAGGGACCACTGAAGCTTTCTTT. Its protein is CASSVGTTEAFF.

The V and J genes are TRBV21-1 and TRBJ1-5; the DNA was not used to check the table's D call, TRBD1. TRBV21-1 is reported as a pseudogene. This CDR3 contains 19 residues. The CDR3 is CASTAPGQGALYSNQPQHF. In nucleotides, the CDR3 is TGTGCCAGCACCGCCCCCGGACAGGGCGCCCTATATAGCAATCAGCCCCAGCATTTT.

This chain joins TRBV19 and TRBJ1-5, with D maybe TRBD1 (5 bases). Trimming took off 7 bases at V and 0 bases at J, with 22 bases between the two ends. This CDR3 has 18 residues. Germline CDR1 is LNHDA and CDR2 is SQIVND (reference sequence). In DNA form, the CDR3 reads TGTGCCAGTACCCGTGACGGGGCGGGCCCTGGTAGCAATCAGCCCCAGCATTTT. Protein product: CASTRDGAGPGSNQPQHF.

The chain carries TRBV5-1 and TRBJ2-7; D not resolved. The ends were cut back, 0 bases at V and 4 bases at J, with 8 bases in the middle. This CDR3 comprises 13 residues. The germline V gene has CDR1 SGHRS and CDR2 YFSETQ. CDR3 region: CASSLAPGYEQYF. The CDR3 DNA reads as TGCGCCAGCAGCTTGGCCCCAGGATACGAGCAGTACTTC.

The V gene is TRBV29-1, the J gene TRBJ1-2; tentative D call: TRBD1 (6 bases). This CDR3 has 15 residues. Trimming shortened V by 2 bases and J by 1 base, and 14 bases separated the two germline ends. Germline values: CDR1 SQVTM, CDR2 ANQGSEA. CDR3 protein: CSVERGDLDNYGYTF. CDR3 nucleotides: TGCAGCGTTGAAAGGGGGGATCTAGATAACTATGGCTACACCTTC.

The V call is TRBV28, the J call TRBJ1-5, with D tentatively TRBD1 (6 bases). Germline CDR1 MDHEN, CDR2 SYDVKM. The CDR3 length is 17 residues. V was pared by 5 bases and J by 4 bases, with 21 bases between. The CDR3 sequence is CASSLWGTLGGNQPQHF. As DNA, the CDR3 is TGTGCCAGCAGTCTCTGGGGAACACTAGGGGGGAATCAGCCCCAGCATTTT.

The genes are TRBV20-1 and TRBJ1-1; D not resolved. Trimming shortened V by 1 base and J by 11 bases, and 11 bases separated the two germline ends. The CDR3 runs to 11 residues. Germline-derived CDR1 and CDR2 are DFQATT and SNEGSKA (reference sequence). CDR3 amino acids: CSARVGPEAFF. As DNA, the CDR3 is TGCAGTGCTAGAGTTGGGCCAGAGGCTTTCTTT.

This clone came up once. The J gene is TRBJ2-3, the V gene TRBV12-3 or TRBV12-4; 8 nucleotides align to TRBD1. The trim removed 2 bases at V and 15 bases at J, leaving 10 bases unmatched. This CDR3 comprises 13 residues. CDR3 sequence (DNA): TGTGCCAGCAGTTTAAAGCAGGGGGCATCCTCCTATTTT. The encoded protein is CASSLKQGASSYF.

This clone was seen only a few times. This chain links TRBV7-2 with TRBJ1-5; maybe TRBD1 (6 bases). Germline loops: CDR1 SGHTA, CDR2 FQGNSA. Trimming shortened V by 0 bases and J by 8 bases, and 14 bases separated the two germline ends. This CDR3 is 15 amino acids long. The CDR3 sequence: CASSLAGAGDKPQHF. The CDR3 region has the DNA TGTGCCAGCAGCTTAGCTGGTGCAGGGGACAAGCCCCAGCATTTT.

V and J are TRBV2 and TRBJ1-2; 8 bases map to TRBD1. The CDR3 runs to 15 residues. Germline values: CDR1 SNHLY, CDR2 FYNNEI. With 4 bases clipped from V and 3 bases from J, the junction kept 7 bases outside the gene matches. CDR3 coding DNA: TGTGCCAGCAGTGTTGACAGGGGCAGAGACTATGGCTACACCTTC. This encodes CASSVDRGRDYGYTF. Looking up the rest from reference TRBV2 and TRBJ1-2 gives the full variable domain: EPEVTQTPSHQVTQMGQEVILRCVPISNHLYFYWYRQILGQKVEFLVSFYNNEISEKSEIFDDQFSVERPDGSNFTLKIRSTKLEDSAMYFCASSVDRGRDYGYTFGSGTRLTVV.

The DNA for the CDR3 is TGTGCCAGCACTCCGGGGACAGGGACCTATGGCTACACCTTC. Translating it yields CASTPGTGTYGYTF. The genes are TRBV7-2 and TRBJ1-2, with 9 nucleotides matching TRBD1. J lost 4 bases, V lost 7 bases, and 7 bases had no gene match. The CDR3 totals 14 residues. The germline V gene encodes CDR1 SGHTA and CDR2 FQGNSA.